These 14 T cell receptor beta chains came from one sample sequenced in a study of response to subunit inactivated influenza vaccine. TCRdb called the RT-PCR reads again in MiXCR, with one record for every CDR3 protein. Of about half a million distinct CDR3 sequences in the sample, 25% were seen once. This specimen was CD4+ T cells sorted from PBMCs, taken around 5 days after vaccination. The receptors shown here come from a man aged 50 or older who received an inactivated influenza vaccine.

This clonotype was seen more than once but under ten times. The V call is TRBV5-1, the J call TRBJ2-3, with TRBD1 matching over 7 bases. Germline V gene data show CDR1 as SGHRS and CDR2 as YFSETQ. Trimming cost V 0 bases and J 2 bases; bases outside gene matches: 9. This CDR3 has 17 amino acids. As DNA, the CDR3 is TGCGCCAGCAGCTTGGAGGCAGGGGGTACCCTCACAGATACGCAGTATTTT. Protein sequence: CASSLEAGGTLTDTQYF.

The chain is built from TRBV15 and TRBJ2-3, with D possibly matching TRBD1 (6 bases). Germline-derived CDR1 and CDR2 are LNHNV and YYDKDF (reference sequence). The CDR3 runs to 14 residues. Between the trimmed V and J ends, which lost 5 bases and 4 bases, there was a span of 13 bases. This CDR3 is CATSPQGQSDTQYF. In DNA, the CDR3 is TGTGCCACCAGCCCTCAGGGGCAATCAGATACGCAGTATTTT. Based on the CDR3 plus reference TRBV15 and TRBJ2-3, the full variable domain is DAMVIQNPRYQVTQFGKPVTLSCSQTLNHNVMYWYQQKSSQAPKLLFHYYDKDFNNEADTPDNFQSRRPNTSFCFLDIRSPGLGDTAMYLCATSPQGQSDTQYFGPGTRLTVL.

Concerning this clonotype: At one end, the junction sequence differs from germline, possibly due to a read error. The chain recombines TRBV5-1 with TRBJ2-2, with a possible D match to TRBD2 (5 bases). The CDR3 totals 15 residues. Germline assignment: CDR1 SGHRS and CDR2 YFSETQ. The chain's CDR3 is CASSLGEGRTGELLF. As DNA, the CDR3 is TGCGCCAGCAGCTTGGGAGAGGGCAGGACCGGGGAGCTGCTTTTT.

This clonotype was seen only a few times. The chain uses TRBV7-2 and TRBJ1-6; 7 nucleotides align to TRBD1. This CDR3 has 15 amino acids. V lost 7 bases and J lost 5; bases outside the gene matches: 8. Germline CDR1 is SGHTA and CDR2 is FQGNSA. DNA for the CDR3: TGTGCCAGCAAGGAAGCCGGGACAGATAATTCACCCCTCCACTTT. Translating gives CASKEAGTDNSPLHF. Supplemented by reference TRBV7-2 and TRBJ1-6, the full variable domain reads GAGVSQSPSNKVTEKGKDVELRCDPISGHTALYWYRQSLGQGLEFLIYFQGNSAPDKSGLPSDRFSAERTGGSVSTLTIQRTQQEDSAVYLCASKEAGTDNSPLHFGNGTRLTVT.

Here the CDR3 DNA reads TGCAGCGTTAAGAGGGCGAACACTGAAGCTTTCTTT. It translates to CSVKRANTEAFF. The V and J genes are TRBV29-1 and TRBJ1-1; no definite D call. V lost 5 bases, J lost 1 base, and 8 bases lay in between. Per germline, CDR1 SQVTM and CDR2 ANQGSEA. The CDR3 is 12 amino acids. The complete variable domain, with remaining parts taken from reference TRBV29-1 and TRBJ1-1, reads SAVISQKPSRDICQRGTSLTIQCQVDSQVTMMFWYRQQPGQSLTLIATANQGSEATYESGFVIDKFPISRPNLTFSTLTVSNMSPEDSSIYLCSVKRANTEAFFGQGTRLTVV.

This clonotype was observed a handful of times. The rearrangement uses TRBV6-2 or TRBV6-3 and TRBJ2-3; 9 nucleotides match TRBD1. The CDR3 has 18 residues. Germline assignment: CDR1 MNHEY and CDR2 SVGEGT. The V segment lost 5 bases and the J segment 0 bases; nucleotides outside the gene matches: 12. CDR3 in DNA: TGTGCCAGCAGTACGGACAGGGGTCTTTTTAGGAGCACAGATACGCAGTATTTT. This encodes CASSTDRGLFRSTDTQYF.

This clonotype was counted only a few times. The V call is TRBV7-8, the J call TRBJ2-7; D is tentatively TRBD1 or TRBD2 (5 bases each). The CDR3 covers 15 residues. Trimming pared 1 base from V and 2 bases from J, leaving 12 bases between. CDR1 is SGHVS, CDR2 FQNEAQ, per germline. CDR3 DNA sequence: TGTGCCAGCAGCTTAGAATCGGGACGCACCTACGAGCAGTACTTC. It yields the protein CASSLESGRTYEQYF.

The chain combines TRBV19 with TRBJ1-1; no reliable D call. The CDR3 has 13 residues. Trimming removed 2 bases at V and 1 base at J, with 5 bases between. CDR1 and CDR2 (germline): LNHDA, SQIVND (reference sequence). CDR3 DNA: TGTGCCAGTAGTATAAGAAGGAACACTGAAGCTTTCTTT. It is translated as CASSIRRNTEAFF.

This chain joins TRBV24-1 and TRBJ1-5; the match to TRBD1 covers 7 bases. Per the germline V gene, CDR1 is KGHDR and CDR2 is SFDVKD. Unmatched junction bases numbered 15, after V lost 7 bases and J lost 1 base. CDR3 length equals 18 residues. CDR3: CATRRPDPGQKSNQPQHF. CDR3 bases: TGTGCCACCAGACGCCCTGACCCGGGACAGAAAAGCAATCAGCCCCAGCATTTT.

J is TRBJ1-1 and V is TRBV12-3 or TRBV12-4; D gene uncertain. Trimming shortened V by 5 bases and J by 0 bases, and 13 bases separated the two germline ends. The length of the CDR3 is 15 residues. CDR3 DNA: TGTGCCAGCAGTCGGCACGGAGGAATGAACACTGAAGCTTTCTTT. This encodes CASSRHGGMNTEAFF.

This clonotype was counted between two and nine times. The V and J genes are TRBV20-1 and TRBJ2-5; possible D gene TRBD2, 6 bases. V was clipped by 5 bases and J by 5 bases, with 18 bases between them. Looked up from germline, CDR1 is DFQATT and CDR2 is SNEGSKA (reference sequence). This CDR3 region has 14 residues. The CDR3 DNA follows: TGCAGTGCTCCCGACTGGGGGGACTCGGAGACCCAGTACTTC. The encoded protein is CSAPDWGDSETQYF.

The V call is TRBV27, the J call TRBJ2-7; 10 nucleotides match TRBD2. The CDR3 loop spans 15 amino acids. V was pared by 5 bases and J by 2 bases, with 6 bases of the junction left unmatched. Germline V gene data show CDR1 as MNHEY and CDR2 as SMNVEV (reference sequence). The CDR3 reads CASSPRAGGPYEQYF. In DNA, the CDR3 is TGTGCCAGCAGTCCTCGAGCGGGAGGGCCCTACGAGCAGTACTTC.

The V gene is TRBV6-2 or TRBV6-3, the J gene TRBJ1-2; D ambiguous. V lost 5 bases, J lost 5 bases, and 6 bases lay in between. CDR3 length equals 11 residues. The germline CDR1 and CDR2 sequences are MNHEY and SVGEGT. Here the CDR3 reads CASSLQYGYTF. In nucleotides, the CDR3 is TGTGCCAGCAGTCTCCAGTATGGCTACACCTTC.

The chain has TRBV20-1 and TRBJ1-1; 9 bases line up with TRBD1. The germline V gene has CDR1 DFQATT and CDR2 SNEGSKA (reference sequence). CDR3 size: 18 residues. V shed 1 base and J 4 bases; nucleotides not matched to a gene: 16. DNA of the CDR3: TGCAGTGCTAGAGGAGGGGGCCGGGACAGGGCGGTATTCACTGAAGCTTTCTTT. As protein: CSARGGGRDRAVFTEAFF.